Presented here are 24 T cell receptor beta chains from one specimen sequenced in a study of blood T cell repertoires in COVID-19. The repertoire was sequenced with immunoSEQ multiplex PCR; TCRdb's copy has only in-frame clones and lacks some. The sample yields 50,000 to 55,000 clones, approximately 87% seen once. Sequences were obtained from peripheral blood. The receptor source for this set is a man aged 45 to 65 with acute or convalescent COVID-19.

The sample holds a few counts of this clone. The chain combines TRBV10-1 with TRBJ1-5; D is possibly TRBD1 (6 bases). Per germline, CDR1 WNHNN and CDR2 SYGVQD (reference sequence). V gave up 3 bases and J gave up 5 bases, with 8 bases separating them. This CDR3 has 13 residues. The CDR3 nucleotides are TGCGCCAGCAGTGATCAGGGGCATCAGCCCCAGCATTTT. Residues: CASSDQGHQPQHF.

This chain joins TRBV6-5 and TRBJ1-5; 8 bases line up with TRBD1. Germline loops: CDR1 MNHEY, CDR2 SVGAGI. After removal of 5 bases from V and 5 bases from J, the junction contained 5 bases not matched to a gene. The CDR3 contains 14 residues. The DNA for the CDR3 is TGTGCCAGCAGTCGAACAGGGGGGGATCAGCCCCAGCATTTT. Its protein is CASSRTGGDQPQHF.

DNA of the CDR3: TGTGCCAGTAGTCACTGGGACACCTACAATGAGCAGTTCTTC. This translates into CASSHWDTYNEQFF. This chain links TRBV19 with TRBJ2-1, with D perhaps TRBD1 (6 bases). The CDR3 runs 14 residues. The germline V gene has CDR1 LNHDA and CDR2 SQIVND (reference sequence). The ends were cut back, 5 bases at V and 2 bases at J, with 10 bases in the middle.

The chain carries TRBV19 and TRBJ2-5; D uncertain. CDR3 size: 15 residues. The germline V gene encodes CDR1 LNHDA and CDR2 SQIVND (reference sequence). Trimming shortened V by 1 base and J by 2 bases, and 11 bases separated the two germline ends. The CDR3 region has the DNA TGTGCCAGTAGTATAGGTCCCAGGATACAAGAGACCCAGTACTTC. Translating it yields CASSIGPRIQETQYF.

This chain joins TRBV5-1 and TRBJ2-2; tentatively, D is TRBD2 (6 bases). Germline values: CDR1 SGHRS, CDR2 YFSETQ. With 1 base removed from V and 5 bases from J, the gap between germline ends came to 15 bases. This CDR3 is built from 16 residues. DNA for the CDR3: TGCGCCAGCAGCTTGAATCCCGGGGGTGGTACCGGGGAGCTGTTTTTT. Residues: CASSLNPGGGTGELFF.

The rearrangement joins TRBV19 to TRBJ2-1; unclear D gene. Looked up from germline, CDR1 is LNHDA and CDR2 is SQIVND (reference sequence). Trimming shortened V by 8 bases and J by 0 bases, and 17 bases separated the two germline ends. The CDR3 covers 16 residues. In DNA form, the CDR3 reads TGTGCCAGTTCCACGGGTGTTCAAGGCTCCTACAATGAGCAGTTCTTC. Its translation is CASSTGVQGSYNEQFF.

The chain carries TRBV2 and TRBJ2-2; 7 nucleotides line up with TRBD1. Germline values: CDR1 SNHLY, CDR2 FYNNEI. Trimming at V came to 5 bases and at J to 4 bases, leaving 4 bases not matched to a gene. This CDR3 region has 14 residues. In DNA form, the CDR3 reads TGTGCCAGCAGTCCACAGGGGATCACCGGGGAGCTGTTTTTT. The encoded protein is CASSPQGITGELFF.

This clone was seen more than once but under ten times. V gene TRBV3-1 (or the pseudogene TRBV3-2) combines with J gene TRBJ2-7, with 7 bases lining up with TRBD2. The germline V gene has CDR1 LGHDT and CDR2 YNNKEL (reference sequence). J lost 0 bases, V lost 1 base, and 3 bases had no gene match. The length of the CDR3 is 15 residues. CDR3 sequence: CASSQAGGASYEQYF. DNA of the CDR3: TGTGCCAGCAGCCAAGCGGGAGGTGCCTCCTACGAGCAGTACTTC.

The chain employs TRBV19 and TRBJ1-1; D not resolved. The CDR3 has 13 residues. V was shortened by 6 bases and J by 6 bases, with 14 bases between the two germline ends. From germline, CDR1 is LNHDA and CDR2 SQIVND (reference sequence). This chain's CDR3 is CASSPGREAEAFF. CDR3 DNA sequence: TGTGCCAGTAGCCCAGGTAGGGAGGCTGAAGCTTTCTTT.

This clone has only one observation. CDR3 DNA: TGTGCCAGCAGTTCTACTGGCGAGCAGTACTTC. It translates to CASSSTGEQYF. The chain is built from TRBV11-3 and TRBJ2-7, with D uncertain. With 6 bases removed from V and 6 bases from J, the gap between germline ends came to 9 bases. The CDR3 length is 11 residues. Germline V gene lookup returns CDR1 SGHNT and CDR2 YENEEA.

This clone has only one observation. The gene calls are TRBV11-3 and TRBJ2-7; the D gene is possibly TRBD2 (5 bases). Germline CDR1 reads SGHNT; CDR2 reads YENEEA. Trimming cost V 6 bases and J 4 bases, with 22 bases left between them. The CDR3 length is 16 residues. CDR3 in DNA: TGTGCCAGCAGTTCCCCCAACGGACTCGCCTCATACGAGCAGTACTTC. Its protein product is CASSSPNGLASYEQYF.

CDR3 residues: CASRIAGTAGEQYF. The CDR3, as DNA: TGTGCCAGCAGGATAGCGGGAACCGCCGGCGAGCAGTACTTC. This chain joins TRBV28 and TRBJ2-7, with 8 nucleotides matching TRBD2. The CDR3 is 14 residues long. The germline V gene encodes CDR1 MDHEN and CDR2 SYDVKM. V lost 6 bases and J lost 6; bases outside the gene matches: 10.

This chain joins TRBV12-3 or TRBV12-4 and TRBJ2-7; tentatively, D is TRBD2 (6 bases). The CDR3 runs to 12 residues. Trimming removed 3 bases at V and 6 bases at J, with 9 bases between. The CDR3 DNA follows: TGTGCCAGCAGTTTCGGGGGAGTCGAGCAGTACTTC. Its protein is CASSFGGVEQYF.

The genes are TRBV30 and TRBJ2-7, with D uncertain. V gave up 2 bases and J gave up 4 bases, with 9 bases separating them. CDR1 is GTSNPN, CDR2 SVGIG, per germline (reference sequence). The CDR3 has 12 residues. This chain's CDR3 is CAWSKHSYEQYF. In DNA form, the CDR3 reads TGTGCCTGGAGTAAACACAGTTACGAGCAGTACTTC.

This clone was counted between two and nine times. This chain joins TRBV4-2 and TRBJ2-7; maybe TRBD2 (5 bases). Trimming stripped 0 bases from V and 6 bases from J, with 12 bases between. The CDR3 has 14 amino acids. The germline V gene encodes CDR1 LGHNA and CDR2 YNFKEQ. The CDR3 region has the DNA TGTGCCAGCAGCCAAGATCGCCTAGCTCTCGAGCAGTACTTC. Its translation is CASSQDRLALEQYF.

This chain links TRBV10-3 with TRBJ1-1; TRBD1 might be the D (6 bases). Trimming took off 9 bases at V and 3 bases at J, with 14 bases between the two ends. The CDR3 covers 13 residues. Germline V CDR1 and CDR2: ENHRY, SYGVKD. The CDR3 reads CAISRGRDTEAFF. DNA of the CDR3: TGTGCCATTTCCAGGGGACGGGACACTGAAGCTTTCTTT.

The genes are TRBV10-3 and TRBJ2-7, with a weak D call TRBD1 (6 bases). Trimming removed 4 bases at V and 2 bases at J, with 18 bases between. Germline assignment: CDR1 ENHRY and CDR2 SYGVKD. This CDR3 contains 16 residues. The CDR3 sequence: CAISAHNRVGTYEQYF. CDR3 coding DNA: TGTGCCATCAGTGCCCACAACAGGGTCGGAACCTACGAGCAGTACTTC.

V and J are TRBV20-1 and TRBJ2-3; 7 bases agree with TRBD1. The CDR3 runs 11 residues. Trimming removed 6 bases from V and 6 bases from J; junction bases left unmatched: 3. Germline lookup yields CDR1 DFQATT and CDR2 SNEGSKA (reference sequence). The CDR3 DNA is TGCAGTGCCGACAGGGCTGATACGCAGTATTTT. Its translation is CSADRADTQYF.

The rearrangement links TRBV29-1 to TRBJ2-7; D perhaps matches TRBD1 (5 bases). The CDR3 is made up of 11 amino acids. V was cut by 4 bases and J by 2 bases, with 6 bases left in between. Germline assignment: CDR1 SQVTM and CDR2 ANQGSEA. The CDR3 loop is CSVAQAYEQYF. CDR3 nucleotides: TGCAGCGTTGCACAGGCCTACGAGCAGTACTTC.

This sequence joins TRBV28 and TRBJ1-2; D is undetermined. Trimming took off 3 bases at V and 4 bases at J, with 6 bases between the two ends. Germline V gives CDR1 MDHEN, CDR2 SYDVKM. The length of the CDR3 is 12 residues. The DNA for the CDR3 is TGTGCCAGCAGTTTCAGTACCTATGGCTACACCTTC. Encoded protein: CASSFSTYGYTF.

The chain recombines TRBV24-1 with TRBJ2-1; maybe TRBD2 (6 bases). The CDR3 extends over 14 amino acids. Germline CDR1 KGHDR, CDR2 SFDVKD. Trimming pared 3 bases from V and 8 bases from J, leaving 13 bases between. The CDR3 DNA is TGTGCCACCAGTGATGGAGGAGCGGGCTATGAGCAGTTCTTC. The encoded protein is CATSDGGAGYEQFF.

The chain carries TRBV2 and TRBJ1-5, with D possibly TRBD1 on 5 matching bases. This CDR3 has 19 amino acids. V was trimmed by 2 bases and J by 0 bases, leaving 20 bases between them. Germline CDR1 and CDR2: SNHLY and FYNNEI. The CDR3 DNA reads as TGTGCCAGCAGTGAATTAGGCGGGAGGGGAACCACTAGCAATCAGCCCCAGCATTTT. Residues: CASSELGGRGTTSNQPQHF.

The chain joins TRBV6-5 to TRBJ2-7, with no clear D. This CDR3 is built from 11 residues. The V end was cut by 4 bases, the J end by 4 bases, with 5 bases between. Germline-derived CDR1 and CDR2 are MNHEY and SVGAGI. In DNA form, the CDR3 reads TGTGCCAGCAGTTCGTTATACGAGCAGTACTTC. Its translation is CASSSLYEQYF.

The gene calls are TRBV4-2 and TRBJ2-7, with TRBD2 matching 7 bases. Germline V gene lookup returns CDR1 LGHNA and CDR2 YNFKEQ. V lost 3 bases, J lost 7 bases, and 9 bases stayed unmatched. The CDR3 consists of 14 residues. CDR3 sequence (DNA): TGTGCCAGCAGCCAGGGGGGGAGGGAGGCTGAGCAGTACTTC. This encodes CASSQGGREAEQYF.